The 8 T cell receptor beta chains reported below all come from one sample, sequenced in a study of T cell repertoires in cytomegalovirus infection. TCRdb called the reads again in MiXCR, with one record for every CDR3 protein. Seen here are hundreds of thousands of distinct CDR3 sequences, roughly 33% observed once, and the top ten hold around a sixth. These receptors have no identified antigens. Here the sequenced sample was cultured PBMCs, taken from culture after CMV antigen stimulation. These receptors were collected from a human donor in good health (CMV status not recorded). Some clones in this sample may be carry-over from other donors' samples.

In this sample, this clonotype turned up a few times. V is TRBV7-8 and J is TRBJ2-6; tentative D call: TRBD2 (5 bases). The CDR3 is 20 amino acids. From germline, CDR1 is SGHVS and CDR2 FQNEAQ. V shed 2 bases and J shed 0 bases, with 20 bases lying between them. The CDR3 DNA reads as TGTGCCAGCAGCTTATTTCGGGGAAGTTCGCCCTACTCTGGGGCCAACGTCCTGACTTTC. Protein sequence: CASSLFRGSSPYSGANVLTF.

The V and J genes are TRBV28 and TRBJ1-4; weak D call: TRBD1 (5 bases). The V gene's germline CDR1 is MDHEN and CDR2 SYDVKM. This CDR3 has 14 amino acids. The V gene lost 8 bases and the J gene lost 0 bases, with 10 bases spanning the gap. In DNA, the CDR3 is TGTGCCAGCGGAGGGGCTGCAACTAATGAAAAACTGTTTTTT. Its translation: CASGGAATNEKLFF.

The chain carries TRBV5-1 and TRBJ2-2, with D unclear. CDR1 is SGHRS, CDR2 YFSETQ, per germline. The CDR3 is made up of 17 amino acids. Between the trimmed V and J ends, which lost 3 bases and 0 bases, there was a span of 15 bases. In nucleotides, the CDR3 is TGCGCCAGCAGCTCGCCCAACGGATTCGCGAACACCGGGGAGCTGTTTTTT. This encodes CASSSPNGFANTGELFF.

The DNA of the CDR3 is TGTGCCAGCAGTGAGAGACAGGGTCCCAATCAGCCCCAGCATTTT. Residues: CASSERQGPNQPQHF. This sequence joins TRBV6-1 and TRBJ1-5; 7 bases match TRBD1. Germline CDR1 and CDR2: MNHNS and SASEGT. V trimming: 3 bases; J trimming: 3 bases; junction bases outside the gene matches: 5. The CDR3 covers 15 residues.

This sequence joins TRBV7-9 and TRBJ1-6, with 8 bases fitting TRBD1. The V gene's germline CDR1 is SEHNR and CDR2 FQNEAQ (reference sequence). Losses at the gene ends were 4 bases for V and 8 bases for J; bases not matched to a gene: 4. This CDR3 has 14 amino acids. Written as DNA, the CDR3 is TGTGCCAGCAGCTCCGGGACAGGACATTCACCCCTCCACTTT. Translated: CASSSGTGHSPLHF.

This clonotype was recorded a few times. V usage is TRBV2 and J usage is TRBJ2-7; 9 bases are a match to TRBD1. Trimming cost V 6 bases and J 4 bases; bases outside gene matches: 4. In germline, CDR1 is SNHLY, CDR2 FYNNEI. The length of the CDR3 is 13 residues. Here the CDR3 DNA reads TGTGCCAGCAGCCGGGACAGGGAGTACGAGCAGTACTTC. Amino acid sequence: CASSRDREYEQYF.

DNA for the CDR3: TGTGCCAGCAGCGACCCAGGGATTATTAGCGGCTACACCTTC. Translated: CASSDPGIISGYTF. This chain uses TRBV7-9 with TRBJ1-2; weak D call: TRBD1 (5 bases). Germline values: CDR1 SEHNR, CDR2 FQNEAQ (reference sequence). CDR3 length: 14 amino acids. V was clipped by 5 bases and J by 8 bases, with 18 bases between them.

The gene calls are TRBV12-5 and TRBJ2-2, with D unclear. The CDR3 has 18 amino acids. Trimming stripped 0 bases from V and 2 bases from J, with 16 bases between. Germline CDR1 is LGHNT and CDR2 is FRNRAP. CDR3 sequence: CASGLVPDGYLNTGELFF. As DNA, the CDR3 is TGTGCTAGTGGTTTGGTACCTGACGGTTATCTAAACACCGGGGAGCTGTTTTTT.